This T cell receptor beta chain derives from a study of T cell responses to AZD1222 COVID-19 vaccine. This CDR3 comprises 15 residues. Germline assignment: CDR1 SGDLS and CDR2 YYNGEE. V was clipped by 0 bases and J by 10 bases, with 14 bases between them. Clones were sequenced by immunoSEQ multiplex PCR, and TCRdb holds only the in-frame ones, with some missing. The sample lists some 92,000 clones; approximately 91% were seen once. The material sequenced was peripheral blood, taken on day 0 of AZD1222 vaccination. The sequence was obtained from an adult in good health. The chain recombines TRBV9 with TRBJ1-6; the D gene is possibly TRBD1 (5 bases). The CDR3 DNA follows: TGTGCCAGCAGCGTAGATGGCAGGGATTACTCACCCCTCCACTTT. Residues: CASSVDGRDYSPLHF.